This entry describes one T cell receptor (beta chain). Many counts were recorded for this clone. Its antigen target is currently unknown. Base qualities are not recorded, but no much larger clone differs from it by a single base. The data belong to a study of blood T cell repertoires in COVID-19 (dated by TCRdb to the early 2020s). General notes on the study: Samples covering the acute and convalescent phases of COVID-19 were provided by collaborators in the United States, Italy and Spain. The material from the prospective study consisted of cDNA or gDNA derived from T cells, B-cell-depleted T cells, or PBMCs. Where available, HLA class I and class II types were obtained from metadata supplied by the sample provider rather than from assay-based typing. Sample metadata almost always included a de-identified subject ID, COVID-19 status, age in years and sex. Subjects who had been exposed to COVID-19, were actively infected with it, or had recovered from it provided the deeply sampled blood TCRbeta repertoires that made up the dataset. The repertoires were made available in a free public database intended to serve as a resource for research on the immune response to SARS-CoV-2. Samples were obtained from the ongoing ImmuneRACE study (first 160 participants) and from some 1,200 subjects provided by 6 global collaborators. The investigation overall reported the following: Clinical and demographic metadata were provided uncurated, with the amount varying by source and participant.

Enrolling through a virtual design, the prospective study's participants ranged in age from about 18 to 100 years and lived across about two dozen United States geographic areas. To assign participants to cohorts, the prospective study relied on clinical history that participants themselves reported in a screening survey and a study questionnaire. For ImmuneRACE Cohort 3, a participant was defined as recovered based on two consecutive negative NP/OP PCR tests, clearance by a healthcare professional, or resolution of symptoms. In the prospective study, whole blood, serum and a nasopharyngeal or oropharyngeal swab were collected from each participant by mobile phlebotomists. Over a roughly two-month period, participants in the prospective study had the option of providing additional blood draws and questionnaires. Before DNA extraction, blood samples from the prospective study were shipped at room temperature or frozen.

The immunoSEQ Assay, a bias-controlled multiplex PCR, was used to amplify TCRbeta CDR3 regions from genomic DNA. For the original study's pipeline: Within the assay, amplification of reference gene primers was used to estimate how many nucleated cells each sample contained. To quantify the absolute abundance of each unique TCRbeta CDR3 rearrangement, sequence reads were collapsed and filtered. Productive Simpson clonality was computed per sample as the square root of Simpson's diversity index over productive rearrangements. Drawn from immuneACCESS, this table holds only the in-frame rearrangements with V and J called that TCRdb kept. Clones are partly lost; checked studies trace under half to an unresolved V gene and leave the rest unexplained. V and J calls and clone size are those listed in that table; D and trimming were worked out from the DNA. The sample table holds around 250,000 clones, of which about 80% were seen once. The ten largest clonotypes hold 15% of the sample.

The CDR3, from cysteine to phenylalanine, totals 14 residues. Just the 42-base CDR3 DNA is kept, in frame starting at base 1. The junction shows trimming of 3 bases on V and 4 bases on J, plus 13 bases between the germline ends. The germline V gene provides CDR1 SGHDT and CDR2 YYEEEE. This receptor was taken from a man between 35 and 55 years old who had recovered from COVID-19. The sequencing input was PBMCs or T cells enriched from blood (not recorded which). The rearrangement combines TRBV5-6 with TRBJ2-5; TRBD1 might be the D gene, on 6 matching bases. The CDR3 protein is CASSYWGRGETQYF. The nucleotides read TGTGCCAGCAGCTATTGGGGGCGAGGAGAGACCCAGTACTTC.